The 6 T cell receptor beta chains reported below all come from one sample, sequenced in a study of lung T cells in sarcoidosis with Löfgren's syndrome. MiXCR was run by TCRdb on the reads, yielding one entry per CDR3 protein. The repertoire consists of 60,000 to 70,000 distinct CDR3 sequences, with approximately 22% occurring once and the leading ten covering 2.3%. Sequenced material: CD4+ T cells from PBMCs. Receptor source: a human donor with sarcoidosis (Löfgren's syndrome or another form), or a control subject (not recorded which).

There are many counts of this clonotype. J is TRBJ2-5 and V is TRBV7-2; D is unclear. The length of the CDR3 is 14 residues. Looked up from germline, CDR1 is SGHTA and CDR2 is FQGNSA. Between the trimmed V and J ends, which lost 1 base and 1 base, there was a span of 7 bases. CDR3 sequence (DNA): TGTGCCAGCAGCTTAGGTTCCAGCCAAGAGACCCAGTACTTC. It yields the protein CASSLGSSQETQYF.

About this clonotype: Possible read error: a much larger clone is one base away. This chain connects TRBV19 to TRBJ1-3; D is possibly TRBD1 (5 bases). Per the germline V gene, CDR1 is LNHDA and CDR2 is SQIVND (reference sequence). The CDR3 has 15 residues. Trimming took 9 bases from V and 2 from J, leaving 17 bases between them. The DNA of the CDR3 is TGTGCCAGCCGATGCGGGGCGTCTACTGGAAACACCATATATTTT. Its translation is CASRCGASTGNTIYF.

This clonotype was seen ten or more times. The chain couples TRBV27 to TRBJ1-2; D is ambiguous. The germline CDR1 and CDR2 sequences are MNHEY and SMNVEV (reference sequence). With 3 bases removed from V and 2 bases from J, the gap between germline ends came to 13 bases. CDR3 length equals 15 residues. CDR3 sequence reads: CASSFKPAPNYGYTF. The CDR3 region has the DNA TGTGCCAGCAGTTTTAAGCCAGCTCCAAACTATGGCTACACCTTC.

The genes are TRBV29-1 and TRBJ2-1; D remains unclear. Germline V gene data show CDR1 as SQVTM and CDR2 as ANQGSEA. Trimming cost V 4 bases and J 5 bases, with 9 bases left between them. CDR3 size: 12 residues. DNA for the CDR3: TGCAGCGTTGGAGGCGTAAACAATGAGCAGTTCTTC. It encodes CSVGGVNNEQFF.

A word on this clonotype: This may arise from a read error, as a much more abundant clone is one base away. The V call is TRBV7-2, the J call TRBJ2-7; D is possibly TRBD1 (6 bases). CDR3 length: 15 amino acids. CDR1 is SGHTA and CDR2 is FQGNSA in the germline V gene. The CDR3 DNA reads TGTGCCAGCAGCTTAGTCGGGACAATTGACTACGAGCAGCACTTC. This sequence encodes CASSLVGTIDYEQHF.

The table lists this clonotype with many counts. The rearrangement links TRBV18 to TRBJ2-1; possibly TRBD1 for D (6 bases). Germline V gives CDR1 KGHSH, CDR2 LQKENI. This CDR3 spans 14 amino acids. The V gene lost 6 bases and the J gene lost 10 bases, with 19 bases spanning the gap. The CDR3 is CASSETWGQREQFF. CDR3 nucleotides: TGTGCCAGCTCGGAAACCTGGGGGCAACGGGAGCAGTTCTTC.